Each of the 18 T cell receptor beta chains below was sequenced from the same sample in a study of tumor-infiltrating lymphocytes in primary liver carcinoma. The study extracted blood RNA from unsorted whole blood and also extracted germline DNA. TCR beta cDNA was reverse-transcribed from 500 to 550 ng of total RNA. The reaction used a constant-region primer and ProtoScript II reverse transcriptase. ARM-PCR, slightly modified, supplied the TCR beta libraries through three nested multiplex PCR rounds. Use of TRBV1-TRBV30 forward primers with a C-beta reverse primer characterized the first two PCR rounds, which lasted 10 cycles each. MiXCR, run by TCRdb on the multiplex PCR reads, gives a single entry per CDR3 protein. Of about 330,000 distinct CDR3 sequences in the sample, roughly 61% were seen once. Sample: peripheral blood. The receptor source for this set is a man in his forties or fifties with primary liver carcinoma and hepatitis B virus infection.

The count of this clonotype is one. The rearrangement links TRBV6-2 or TRBV6-3 to TRBJ2-5, with D possibly matching TRBD2 (6 bases). Germline V CDR1 and CDR2: MNHEY, SVGEGT. V gave up 2 bases and J gave up 5 bases, with 15 bases separating them. This CDR3 is 15 amino acids long. CDR3 amino acids: CASSYGATRWETQYF. CDR3 coding DNA: TGTGCCAGCAGTTACGGGGCGACTAGATGGGAGACCCAGTACTTC.

To note about this clonotype: Here the CDR3 omits its conserved ending phenylalanine or tryptophan, so a read error is the likely source. The chain combines TRBV6-2 or TRBV6-3 with TRBJ2-5, with TRBD2 identical over 9 bases. Per germline, CDR1 MNHEY and CDR2 SVGEGT. CDR3 size: 18 residues. The CDR3: CASSYSSAGGGFYETQYL. The CDR3 DNA reads as TGTGCCAGCAGTTACTCTTCGGCGGGAGGGGGTTTCTACGAGACACAGTACTTA.

CDR3 sequence reads: CASSRVGEAGELFF. DNA for the CDR3: TGTGCCAGCAGTCGGGTCGGGGAGGCCGGGGAGCTGTTTTTT. V usage is TRBV6-2 or TRBV6-3 and J usage is TRBJ2-2, with D perhaps TRBD2 (6 bases). V lost 5 bases, J lost 6 bases, and 13 bases lay in between. CDR3 length: 14 amino acids. The V gene's germline CDR1 is MNHEY and CDR2 SVGEGT.

In the case of this clonotype: This may stem from a read error, because a much larger clone lies one nucleotide away. The CDR3 ends on some other residue instead of the conserved phenylalanine or tryptophan, so this is likely a read error. This chain links TRBV12-3 or TRBV12-4 with TRBJ2-5, with 8 bases matching TRBD2. The CDR3 has 13 residues. V lost 5 bases and J lost 5; bases outside the gene matches: 4. CDR3 sequence reads: CASSRGGWETQYI. CDR3 coding DNA: TGTGCCAGCAGTCGGGGGGGCTGGGAGACCCAGTACATC.

The chain combines TRBV5-4 with TRBJ2-2, with TRBD2 matching 12 bases. V lost 8 bases to trimming and J lost 3 bases; unmatched junction nucleotides: 8. Germline values: CDR1 SGHNT, CDR2 YYREEE (reference sequence). The CDR3 contains 16 residues. Here the CDR3 reads CASSSTSGRHTGELFF. The CDR3 DNA sequence: TGTGCCAGTAGCAGTACTAGCGGGAGGCACACCGGGGAGCTGTTTTTT.

As for this clonotype: Just one base apart from a much larger clone, this may be a read error. V usage is TRBV7-9 and J usage is TRBJ2-3; D call uncertain. CDR1 and CDR2 from the germline V gene are SEHNR and FQNEAQ (reference sequence). The CDR3 runs 14 residues. V gave up 4 bases and J gave up 7 bases, with 15 bases separating them. CDR3: CASSYAHRTNTQYF. In DNA, the CDR3 is TGTGCCAGCAGCTACGCCCATAGAACAAATACGCAGTATTTT.

Comments on this clonotype: Here the CDR3 omits its conserved ending phenylalanine or tryptophan, so a read error is the likely source. No DNA is shown, since the ends of the CDR3 on it are uncertain; the CDR3 is the one TCRdb lists. The chain recombines TRBV11-1 with TRBJ2-1; TRBD1 reflects the table's D call only, with no check against the DNA. The CDR3 has 10 residues if both end residues are counted. The germline CDR1 and CDR2 sequences are SGHAT and FQDESV (reference sequence). CDR3 residues: CASSLIDSCC.

As regards this clonotype: In this CDR3 the conserved last residue, phenylalanine or tryptophan, is missing, so a read error is likely. CDR3 nucleotide sequence: TGCGCCAGCAGCCGGGTCCCGGGACAGGGATCCGGGGAGCTGTTTATT. The encoded protein is CASSRVPGQGSGELFI. The chain joins TRBV4-3 to TRBJ2-2; 9 bases match TRBD1. Germline lookup yields CDR1 LGHNA and CDR2 YSLEER. The V and J ends lost 4 bases and 6 bases, in that order; junction bases with no gene match: 9. This CDR3 contains 16 residues.

This clonotype has only one observation. A read error may explain this, as a much larger clone is one base away. The chain couples TRBV5-1 to TRBJ2-1; possible D gene TRBD2, 5 bases. The germline gives CDR1 SGHRS, CDR2 YFSETQ. The CDR3 totals 16 residues. Trimming took 7 bases from V and 0 from J, leaving 17 bases between them. This CDR3 reads CASHRGSSRSYNEQFF. DNA for the CDR3: TGCGCCAGCCACCGGGGTTCTAGCCGCTCCTACAATGAGCAGTTCTTC.

The CDR3 is CASSPGHLPPYEQYF. The DNA for the CDR3 is TGTGCCAGCAGCCCCGGACACTTACCGCCCTACGAGCAGTACTTC. The genes are TRBV5-4 and TRBJ2-7; D might be TRBD1 (5 bases). This CDR3 is 15 amino acids long. CDR1 and CDR2 from the germline V gene are SGHNT and YYREEE (reference sequence). Trimming cost V 4 bases and J 2 bases, with 16 bases left between them.

The chain joins TRBV4-2 to TRBJ1-6, with a possible D match to TRBD1 (6 bases). Trimming took 0 bases from V and 9 from J, leaving 15 bases between them. Germline CDR1 reads LGHNA; CDR2 reads YNFKEQ. CDR3 length: 16 residues. This CDR3 reads CASSQDRGDKISPLHF. CDR3 DNA: TGTGCCAGCAGCCAAGACAGGGGAGATAAAATTTCACCCCTCCACTTT.

This clonotype was seen just once. The junction departs from germline at one end; a sequencing error may be responsible. The chain is built from TRBV11-3 and TRBJ1-5; TRBD1 is a possible D gene (5 bases). Germline V lookup: CDR1 SGHNT, CDR2 YENEEA. CDR3 length equals 18 residues. CDR3 amino acids: CASSLEGRGCEGNQTQHF. The CDR3 DNA reads as TGTGCCAGCAGCTTAGAGGGGAGGGGTTGCGAGGGCAATCAGACCCAGCATTTT.

There are a few counts of this clonotype. This chain connects TRBV6-1 to TRBJ1-2; D ambiguous. Germline CDR1 and CDR2: MNHNS and SASEGT. The CDR3 totals 12 residues. V gave up 4 bases and J gave up 5 bases, with 8 bases separating them. CDR3 coding DNA: TGTGCCAGCAGTGCCCCCCTATATGGCTACACCTTC. It is translated as CASSAPLYGYTF.

The chain links TRBV11-2 to TRBJ2-1; D could derive from TRBD1 or TRBD2 (5 bases each). The CDR3 sequence is 17 residues long. Trimming pared 4 bases from V and 5 bases from J, leaving 21 bases between. Germline V gene data show CDR1 as SGHAT and CDR2 as FQNNGV. In DNA form, the CDR3 reads TGTGCCAGCAGCTCAGGGTCTCTACCGGGATCGCACAATGAGCAGTTCTTC. Encoded protein: CASSSGSLPGSHNEQFF.

V gene TRBV5-1 combines with J gene TRBJ2-7, with D unclear. This CDR3 is 12 amino acids long. Between the trimmed V and J ends, which lost 4 bases and 0 bases, there was a span of 5 bases. Germline loops: CDR1 SGHRS, CDR2 YFSETQ. This CDR3 reads CASSADSYEQYF. For the CDR3, the DNA is TGCGCCAGCAGCGCGGACTCCTACGAGCAGTACTTC.

Worth noting for this clonotype: One end of the junction varies from germline; a read error may be responsible. The gene calls are TRBV20-1 and TRBJ2-5, with 7 bases matching TRBD2. Germline values: CDR1 DFQATT, CDR2 SNEGSKA (reference sequence). The CDR3 spans 12 residues. CDR3 nucleotide sequence: TGCAGTACTAGAGGGCGCGGGAGGACCCAGTACTTC. Protein: CSTRGRGRTQYF.

Comment on this clonotype: A read error may be the cause here, since a much bigger clone is one base away. The chain employs TRBV12-3 or TRBV12-4 and TRBJ2-7, with 9 bases matching TRBD1. The CDR3 spans 14 residues. The CDR3 DNA sequence: TGTGCCGGCAGTCCGGGACAGGGACGCTACGAGCAGTACTTC. Its translation: CAGSPGQGRYEQYF.

This clonotype has only a few counts. The V and J genes are TRBV7-9 and TRBJ2-3, with D hard to call. V was shortened by 5 bases and J by 7 bases, with 7 bases between the two germline ends. Germline V gene sequence: CDR1 SEHNR, CDR2 FQNEAQ (reference sequence). The CDR3 is 11 residues long. CDR3 sequence: CASSPINTQYF. The CDR3 region has the DNA TGTGCCAGCAGCCCCATAAATACGCAGTATTTT.